This TCR beta chain was retrieved from a study of identifying expanded T cells in peripheral blood. Deletions cut 5 bases from V and 2 bases from J, with 18 bases between. Per the germline V gene, CDR1 is LNHDA and CDR2 is SQIVND (reference sequence). The CDR3 contains 17 residues. Healthy donors had no documented immune events, such as infections, while sampled. Study results and caveats: Variance in clone template counts between approximately 2-week samples significantly increased with total template count across all healthy donors. Differentially abundant clones: about 1.1 between replicates, about 15 at two to three weeks, 19 at four.

With respect to this clone: Its antigen is unknown.

Sequencing used immunoSEQ multiplex PCR; TCRdb keeps in-frame clones, though not all of them. The sample has about 91,000 clones; 88% are singletons. The V call is TRBV19, the J call TRBJ2-2; D perhaps matches TRBD1 (6 bases). The sequenced material came from blood. The TCR comes from a person aged 18-69 years in good health. The DNA of the CDR3 is TGTGCCAGTAGTCCTTACCTAGGACAGACCAACACCGGGGAGCTGTTTTTT. It yields the protein CASSPYLGQTNTGELFF.